This T cell receptor (beta chain) was sequenced in a study of blood T cells in healthy people across ages. Trimming took off 8 bases at V and 11 bases at J, with 18 bases between the two ends. The V gene's germline CDR1 is SGHTA and CDR2 FQGNSA. CDR3 length: 12 residues. About this clonotype: Its antigen is not known. A much larger clone differs by one base, so this may be a read error.

It was with a sample-barcoded 5' primer and a J-beta primer mix that a second PCR of about 7 to 12 cycles was run. TCRdb redid the calling of the 5' RACE reads with MiXCR, one entry per CDR3 protein. Among 1.5 million to 2 million distinct CDR3 sequences listed, roughly 52% were seen once. Study-level findings and limits: The CMV status of each donor remained undetermined, and this could have confounded shifts in expanded clonotypes.

The receptor comes from a woman aged 40 to 50 in good health. The material sequenced was blood. The chain is built from TRBV7-2 and TRBJ2-5, with D uncertain. The CDR3, as DNA: TGTGCCAGCTTGTCAGCGAGGAATGAGCAGTACTTC. Translating it yields CASLSARNEQYF.